The 24 T cell receptor beta chains below all came from one sample that was sequenced in a study of regulatory T cells in long-lasting Graves disease. Time point of the sample: newly diagnosed GD, antithyroid drugs for less than 3 months. With RNA extracted from PBMCs as input, the TCR library was made. HTBI primers from iRepertoire and Arm-PCR of CDR3 regions yielded the TCR beta libraries. MiXCR, run by TCRdb on the multiplex PCR reads, gives a single entry per CDR3 protein. The data show around 420,000 distinct CDR3 sequences, with less than 20% seen just once and over 20% held by the top ten. Sequenced here: peripheral blood mononuclear cells (PBMCs), sampled at new diagnosis, from a patient treated with antithyroid drugs. The receptors stem from a female donor with Graves disease.

This clonotype was seen many times. The chain uses TRBV25-1 and TRBJ2-3, with 9 bases fitting TRBD2. Unmatched junction bases numbered 5, after V lost 6 bases and J lost 1 base. The CDR3 covers 15 residues. Germline V gene lookup returns CDR1 MGHDK and CDR2 SYGVNS. This CDR3 reads CASSRVAGGTDTQYF. CDR3 coding DNA: TGTGCCAGCAGCAGAGTAGCGGGAGGCACAGATACGCAGTATTTT.

Many counts were recorded for this clonotype. The gene calls are TRBV3-1 and TRBJ1-4, with D perhaps TRBD1 (6 bases). Trimming pared 1 base from V and 8 bases from J, leaving 11 bases between. The germline V gene encodes CDR1 LGHDT and CDR2 YNNKEL (reference sequence). This CDR3 spans 14 amino acids. CDR3 coding DNA: TGTGCCAGCAGCCAAGCCCGGGACAACGAAAAACTGTTTTTT. Translation: CASSQARDNEKLFF. The full variable domain, in which reference TRBV3-1 and TRBJ1-4 provide the parts outside the CDR3, is DTAVSQTPKYLVTQMGNDKSIKCEQNLGHDTMYWYKQDSKKFLKIMFSYNNKELIINETVPNRFSPKSPDKAHLNLHINSLELGDSAVYFCASSQARDNEKLFFGSGTQLSVL.

Ten or more counts support this clonotype. This chain links TRBV7-3 with TRBJ2-1, with 11 positions matching TRBD2. The CDR3 runs 15 residues. Germline trimming cut 2 bases from V and 8 bases from J; bases unmatched to any gene: 5. In germline, CDR1 is SGHTA, CDR2 FQGTGA. As DNA, the CDR3 is TGTGCCAGCAGCTTACCACTAGCGGGGGTCGATGAGCAGTTCTTC. This gives the protein CASSLPLAGVDEQFF.

This clonotype occurred many times. The V call is TRBV11-2, the J call TRBJ1-2; D is uncertain. The germline V gene has CDR1 SGHAT and CDR2 FQNNGV. The CDR3 extends over 17 amino acids. V was pared by 3 bases and J by 4 bases, with 21 bases between. The CDR3 DNA follows: TGTGCCAGCAGCTTGAGCCAAGCCGGGCCCGAGGGCTATGGCTACACCTTC. This gives the protein CASSLSQAGPEGYGYTF.

This clonotype was recorded at least ten times. The chain recombines TRBV5-1 with TRBJ2-1; 8 positions match TRBD1. The germline V gene encodes CDR1 SGHRS and CDR2 YFSETQ. CDR3 length: 18 residues. After removal of 1 base from V and 4 bases from J, the junction contained 13 bases not matched to a gene. The CDR3 here is CASSLSAREDREYNEQFF. The CDR3, as DNA: TGCGCCAGCAGCTTGAGTGCTAGGGAGGACAGGGAATACAATGAGCAGTTCTTC.

This clonotype was found many times. The chain combines TRBV28 with TRBJ2-5; D is ambiguous. V shed 7 bases and J shed 1 base, with 19 bases lying between them. CDR1 and CDR2 from the germline V gene are MDHEN and SYDVKM. The length of the CDR3 is 16 residues. The CDR3 nucleotides are TGTGCCAGCATTCCCTTGGGCATCGGAGTCCAAGAGACCCAGTACTTC. It yields the protein CASIPLGIGVQETQYF.

This clonotype was recorded a few times. This chain connects TRBV15 to TRBJ2-7; D remains unclear. Germline loops: CDR1 LNHNV, CDR2 YYDKDF (reference sequence). V lost 0 bases and J 7 bases, leaving 13 bases between the germline ends. The CDR3 is made up of 14 amino acids. The CDR3 protein is CATSRDRSQLEQYF. Here the CDR3 DNA reads TGTGCCACCAGCAGAGATCGGAGTCAGCTAGAGCAGTACTTC.

This clonotype was counted ten times or more. This chain uses TRBV28 with TRBJ2-5; TRBD1 or TRBD2 may be the D gene (6 bases each). V dropped 2 bases and J dropped 1 base, with 14 bases sitting between them. The CDR3 runs 16 residues. Germline loops: CDR1 MDHEN, CDR2 SYDVKM. The CDR3 bases are TGTGCCAGCAGTTTAACGGTTGGGGGGCTCCAAGAGACCCAGTACTTC. This encodes CASSLTVGGLQETQYF.

This clonotype was counted many times. V and J are TRBV4-2 and TRBJ2-2; no clear D gene. Trimming shortened V by 0 bases and J by 2 bases, and 7 bases separated the two germline ends. CDR1 and CDR2 (germline): LGHNA, YNFKEQ. This CDR3 is 15 amino acids long. The CDR3 coding sequence is TGTGCCAGCAGCCAAGAAAGTTTTAACACCGGGGAGCTGTTTTTT. Encoded protein: CASSQESFNTGELFF.

The chain uses TRBV11-2 and TRBJ2-2, with 7 bases identical to TRBD1. CDR1 is SGHAT and CDR2 is FQNNGV in the germline V gene. Trimming removed 3 bases from V and 4 bases from J; junction bases left unmatched: 5. The length of the CDR3 is 15 residues. The CDR3 DNA reads TGTGCCAGCAGCTTGGAAAGGGGGCGCACCGGGGAGCTGTTTTTT. It yields the protein CASSLERGRTGELFF.

A few counts support this clonotype. The V call is TRBV5-5, the J call TRBJ2-1; D gene ambiguous. Trimming shortened V by 0 bases and J by 0 bases, and 13 bases separated the two germline ends. There are 17 residues in the CDR3. Germline CDR1 SGHKS, CDR2 YYEKEE (reference sequence). Here the CDR3 DNA reads TGTGCCAGCAGCTTGGCCGTCTCCCCTCGCTCCTACAATGAGCAGTTCTTC. Its protein is CASSLAVSPRSYNEQFF.

Turning to this clonotype: It may be a read error: a sequence one base away is much more abundant. For the CDR3, the DNA is TGTGCCAGCTCACCACGTCAGCTCAACAATGAGCAGTTCTTC. The encoded protein is CASSPRQLNNEQFF. This rearrangement joins TRBV18 to TRBJ2-1, with D hard to call. The germline gives CDR1 KGHSH, CDR2 LQKENI. The CDR3 is made up of 14 amino acids. The V and J ends lost 1 base and 5 bases respectively, with 9 bases between them.

This clonotype was seen just once. The chain carries TRBV2 and TRBJ1-4, with a weak D call TRBD1 (5 bases). V lost 8 bases to trimming and J lost 5 bases, with 18 bases between them. Germline V lookup: CDR1 SNHLY, CDR2 FYNNEI. The CDR3 has 15 amino acids. Written as DNA, the CDR3 is TGTGCCAGCCAGGGAAGGAGCACCCAAAATGAAAAACTGTTTTTT. Translating gives CASQGRSTQNEKLFF.

This clonotype has a handful of counts. The V call is TRBV7-9, the J call TRBJ1-4; D not resolved. The germline V gene has CDR1 SEHNR and CDR2 FQNEAQ (reference sequence). Trimming shortened V by 6 bases and J by 7 bases, and 15 bases separated the two germline ends. This CDR3 is 14 amino acids long. The CDR3 region is CASRPGISGEKLFF. CDR3 nucleotide sequence: TGTGCCAGCAGGCCCGGGATAAGTGGTGAAAAACTGTTTTTT.

This clonotype appeared a few times. The gene calls are TRBV20-1 and TRBJ2-1, with D maybe TRBD2 (7 bases). CDR3 length equals 14 residues. CDR1 and CDR2 (germline): DFQATT, SNEGSKA (reference sequence). V gave up 3 bases and J gave up 2 bases, with 11 bases separating them. The CDR3 sequence: CSARGGATYNEQFF. For the CDR3, the DNA is TGCAGTGCTAGGGGGGGGGCTACCTACAATGAGCAGTTCTTC.

This clonotype was seen repeatedly, ten times or more. This chain uses TRBV20-1 with TRBJ2-3; 7 bases agree with TRBD1. The CDR3 is made up of 15 amino acids. Germline V gives CDR1 DFQATT, CDR2 SNEGSKA (reference sequence). V shed 4 bases, J shed 0 bases, and the junction held 7 bases outside the gene matches. The CDR3 DNA is TGCAGTGCTATACCGGGACAGAAAAGCACAGATACGCAGTATTTT. Protein product: CSAIPGQKSTDTQYF.

In this sample, this clonotype turned up many times. V and J are TRBV28 and TRBJ2-5; unclear D gene. Trimming took 5 bases from V and 5 from J, leaving 6 bases between them. Germline CDR1 reads MDHEN; CDR2 reads SYDVKM. The CDR3 totals 11 residues. CDR3 coding DNA: TGTGCCAGCAGTCTCATGGAGACCCAGTACTTC. It encodes CASSLMETQYF.

This clonotype was counted between two and nine times. Given a much more abundant clone one base away, this may be a read error. The chain carries TRBV5-1 and TRBJ2-3; 9 bases align to TRBD1. This CDR3 region has 15 residues. The germline CDR1 and CDR2 sequences are SGHRS and YFSETQ. In DNA, the CDR3 is TGCGCCGGCAGCATCCTACAGGGGGCCACAGATACGCAGTATTTT. Amino acids: CAGSILQGATDTQYF.

The chain combines TRBV20-1 with TRBJ1-1; tentatively, D is TRBD1 (5 bases). Trimming shortened V by 6 bases and J by 1 base, and 15 bases separated the two germline ends. This CDR3 has 14 amino acids. Germline V gene data show CDR1 as DFQATT and CDR2 as SNEGSKA (reference sequence). CDR3 nucleotide sequence: TGCAGTGCCAGTACCGGGACGGCGAACACTGAAGCTTTCTTT. Translating gives CSASTGTANTEAFF.

This clonotype was observed at least ten times. The gene calls are TRBV10-3 and TRBJ1-1; 9 positions agree with TRBD1. The V segment lost 6 bases and the J segment 3 bases; nucleotides outside the gene matches: 5. The length of the CDR3 is 14 residues. Germline lookup yields CDR1 ENHRY and CDR2 SYGVKD. For the CDR3, the DNA is TGTGCCATCAGCCTGACAGGGGGTGACACTGAAGCTTTCTTT. Amino acid sequence: CAISLTGGDTEAFF.

The J gene is TRBJ1-4, the V gene TRBV20-1, with TRBD1 as a possible D gene (5 bases). Germline V gene sequence: CDR1 DFQATT, CDR2 SNEGSKA (reference sequence). Deletions cut 4 bases from V and 7 bases from J, with 13 bases between. The CDR3 covers 13 residues. CDR3 bases: TGCAGTGCTATGGCTGGGGCTCTTGAAAAACTGTTTTTT. Its translation is CSAMAGALEKLFF.

This clonotype appeared many times. V is TRBV5-1 and J is TRBJ2-4; D might be TRBD1 (6 bases). The CDR3 runs to 16 residues. Germline values: CDR1 SGHRS, CDR2 YFSETQ. V dropped 0 bases and J dropped 1 base, with 11 bases sitting between them. The CDR3 reads CASSLVWTVAKNIQYF. The CDR3 DNA sequence: TGCGCCAGCAGCTTGGTATGGACAGTGGCCAAAAACATTCAGTACTTC.

This clonotype was recorded a few times. The chain employs TRBV20-1 and TRBJ2-3, with a tentative D call TRBD2 (5 bases). V was cut by 5 bases and J by 6 bases, with 12 bases left in between. The CDR3 sequence is 12 residues long. Germline CDR1 is DFQATT and CDR2 is SNEGSKA (reference sequence). The CDR3 loop is CSAEGPPDTQYF. The CDR3 DNA is TGCAGTGCTGAGGGCCCCCCTGATACGCAGTATTTT.

The sample holds many counts of this clonotype. The gene calls are TRBV9 and TRBJ2-2, with 8 bases aligning to TRBD2. The germline V gene has CDR1 SGDLS and CDR2 YYNGEE. J was trimmed by 2 bases and V by 6 bases; bases with no gene match: 3. The CDR3 runs to 14 residues. The CDR3 protein is CASNSGGNTGELFF. CDR3 nucleotide sequence: TGTGCCAGCAACAGCGGGGGAAACACCGGGGAGCTGTTTTTT.